This entry is about one T cell receptor beta chain. Its antigen is still unknown. These data come from a study of T cells in Graves' hyperthyroidism and ophthalmopathy. Study-level findings and limits: The blood repertoire included most of the expanded thyroid clonotypes above 0.001. Ophthalmopathy was predicted by the model a median of roughly 6.6 months ahead of onset.

Pregnant or lactating patients were excluded, as were those with uncontrolled infection or other autoimmune disease. Together with thyroid ultrasound, orbital computed tomography, serum thyroxine and TRAb, clinical symptoms were used for diagnoses. V shed 5 bases and J 9 bases; nucleotides not matched to a gene: 13. CDR1 is SGHAT and CDR2 is FQNNGV in the germline V gene. This CDR3 is built from 17 residues. Amplification of TCR beta CDR3 regions used RNA as the template. The TCR CDR3 was amplified in a first-round RT-PCR using the HTBI primer set. TCRdb independently ran MiXCR on the multiplex PCR reads; one entry per CDR3 protein. Here the sample spans hundreds of thousands of distinct CDR3 sequences, approximately 20% being singletons.

The rearrangement uses TRBV11-2 and TRBJ2-7; 16 nucleotides match TRBD2. The clonotype originates from a man aged 40-55 years with Graves' ophthalmopathy. Sequenced input: blood. As DNA, the CDR3 is TGTGCCAGCAGCCCCGCGGGACTAGCGGGGGGGCTTTTCGGGCAGTACTTC. Translation gives CASSPAGLAGGLFGQYF.